The 31 T cell receptor beta chains below come from one sample, sequenced in a study of shared clonotypes between healthy human individuals. Libraries were prepared by immunoSEQ multiplex PCR; TCRdb keeps only in-frame clonotypes and omits some of them. This repertoire shows about 1.5 million clones, approximately 98% found once; its top ten account for about 0.45%. The sequenced material came from naive CD4+ T cells sorted from blood. Specified subset: CD45RA+ positively selected. All receptors come from a man aged 25-45 years in good health.

V usage is TRBV5-4 and J usage is TRBJ2-7, with 10 bases fitting TRBD1. V was clipped by 5 bases and J by 1 base; unmatched bases: 9. CDR1 and CDR2 (germline): SGHNT, YYREEE (reference sequence). This CDR3 is built from 16 residues. For the CDR3, the DNA is TGTGCCAGCAGTAGATGGGACAGGGGAACATCCTACGAGCAGTACTTC. This codes for CASSRWDRGTSYEQYF.

In regard to this clone: The same CDR3 is also encoded by other DNA sequences in this sample. This chain links TRBV19 with TRBJ2-3, with D perhaps matching TRBD1 (5 bases). CDR1 and CDR2 from the germline V gene are LNHDA and SQIVND (reference sequence). CDR3 length: 13 amino acids. Trimming cost V 8 bases and J 0 bases, with 9 bases left between them. The DNA of the CDR3 is TGTGCCAGTTCGGCAGGGAGCACAGATACGCAGTATTTT. Residues: CASSAGSTDTQYF.

The V gene is TRBV19, the J gene TRBJ2-2; D call uncertain. Germline V gene lookup returns CDR1 LNHDA and CDR2 SQIVND (reference sequence). Between the trimmed V and J ends, which lost 8 bases and 3 bases, there was a span of 13 bases. CDR3 length equals 14 residues. The CDR3 DNA reads TGTGCCAGTGGTTTGACTGGAGACACCGGGGAGCTGTTTTTT. Translating it yields CASGLTGDTGELFF.

The chain recombines TRBV25-1 with TRBJ2-7, with D possibly matching TRBD1 (5 bases). Germline V gene sequence: CDR1 MGHDK, CDR2 SYGVNS. Deletions cut 5 bases from V and 1 base from J, with 15 bases between. CDR3 length: 15 residues. Written as DNA, the CDR3 is TGTGCCAGCAGTCCCCAGGGTGGCAGATCCTACGAGCAGTACTTC. As protein: CASSPQGGRSYEQYF.

This clone appeared once. The chain joins TRBV7-8 to TRBJ2-7, with 10 nucleotides matching TRBD1. Germline V gene sequence: CDR1 SGHVS, CDR2 FQNEAQ. This CDR3 region has 17 residues. V was clipped by 5 bases and J by 4 bases; unmatched bases: 14. The CDR3 nucleotides read TGTGCCAGCAGCCGATCCGGGACAGGGGCCCTCTTGTACGAGCAGTACTTC. Residues: CASSRSGTGALLYEQYF.

V and J are TRBV6-5 and TRBJ2-2; 10 bases are shared with TRBD2. This CDR3 is 16 amino acids long. After removal of 0 bases from V and 6 bases from J, the junction contained 4 bases not matched to a gene. The V gene's germline CDR1 is MNHEY and CDR2 SVGAGI. The CDR3 region is CASSYSPAGGPGELFF. The CDR3 DNA is TGTGCCAGCAGTTACTCTCCAGCGGGAGGGCCCGGGGAGCTGTTTTTT.

This clone was picked up one time. This chain links TRBV30 with TRBJ1-2; no firm D call. The V end lost 0 bases, the J end lost 7 bases, and 21 bases lay between the germline ends. Germline V gives CDR1 GTSNPN, CDR2 SVGIG (reference sequence). CDR3 length: 16 amino acids. CDR3 loop: CAWSVLGPRGGSGYTF. The CDR3 coding sequence is TGTGCCTGGAGTGTTTTGGGCCCGCGAGGAGGTAGTGGCTACACCTTC.

The chain employs TRBV25-1 and TRBJ1-4, with a tentative D call TRBD1 (5 bases). CDR1 MGHDK and CDR2 SYGVNS come from the germline V gene. The CDR3 length is 12 residues. V shed 8 bases and J shed 7 bases, with 11 bases lying between them. The CDR3 here is CASATAGEKLFF. CDR3 DNA sequence: TGTGCCAGCGCGACAGCGGGTGAAAAACTGTTTTTT.

This rearrangement joins TRBV7-3 to TRBJ2-6; D is tentatively TRBD1 or TRBD2 (5 bases each). V lost 4 bases to trimming and J lost 0 bases, with 16 bases between them. Germline lookup yields CDR1 SGHTA and CDR2 FQGTGA. The CDR3 has 18 amino acids. CDR3 in DNA: TGTGCCAGCAGCTCGTCAGGGTATAGCGTCTCTGGGGCCAACGTCCTGACTTTC. As protein: CASSSSGYSVSGANVLTF.

In this sample, this clone turned up once. The chain recombines TRBV7-6 with TRBJ1-1; D possibly corresponds to TRBD1 (5 bases). Trimming took off 4 bases at V and 4 bases at J, with 16 bases between the two ends. The CDR3 runs 15 residues. The germline V gene encodes CDR1 SGHVS and CDR2 FNYEAQ. The CDR3 DNA reads TGTGCCAGCAGCTCCCGCACAGGCGGGTTCACTGAAGCTTTCTTT. This sequence encodes CASSSRTGGFTEAFF.

The CDR3 sequence: CASSPKDRRGPYEQYF. In DNA, the CDR3 is TGTGCCAGCTCGCCTAAGGACAGGAGGGGCCCCTACGAGCAGTACTTC. The genes are TRBV18 and TRBJ2-7; D is possibly TRBD1 (7 bases). The CDR3 is 16 amino acids. With 6 bases removed from V and 2 bases from J, the gap between germline ends came to 20 bases. Germline lookup yields CDR1 KGHSH and CDR2 LQKENI.

The count of this clone is one. V and J are TRBV18 and TRBJ2-2, with 7 bases fitting TRBD2. Trimming removed 6 bases from V and 5 bases from J; junction bases left unmatched: 15. The CDR3 is made up of 17 amino acids. Germline V gene lookup returns CDR1 KGHSH and CDR2 LQKENI. CDR3 sequence: CASSNDGAGVWTGELFF. The CDR3 bases are TGTGCCAGCTCCAACGATGGGGCGGGAGTTTGGACCGGGGAGCTGTTTTTT.

The V call is TRBV11-3, the J call TRBJ2-1, with 9 positions matching TRBD1. V was pared by 4 bases and J by 7 bases, with 11 bases of the junction left unmatched. The CDR3 has 16 amino acids. Germline loops: CDR1 SGHNT, CDR2 YENEEA. CDR3 loop: CASSSRAGQGINEQFF. CDR3 DNA: TGTGCCAGCAGCTCAAGGGCCGGACAGGGGATAAATGAGCAGTTCTTC.

This chain connects TRBV29-1 to TRBJ2-3; D assignment may be TRBD1 or TRBD2 (6 bases each). CDR3 size: 13 residues. Trimming stripped 7 bases from V and 5 bases from J, with 16 bases between. Per germline, CDR1 SQVTM and CDR2 ANQGSEA. The CDR3 DNA is TGCAGCGGGGCCTGGGGGGCTCAAGATACGCAGTATTTT. Its translation: CSGAWGAQDTQYF.

The rearrangement joins TRBV30 to TRBJ1-5; 9 nucleotides match TRBD1. CDR1 GTSNPN and CDR2 SVGIG come from the germline V gene (reference sequence). The CDR3 is made up of 15 amino acids. The trim removed 2 bases at V and 4 bases at J, leaving 6 bases unmatched. The CDR3 reads CAWSLTDRGNQPQHF. The CDR3 bases are TGTGCCTGGAGTCTTACGGACAGGGGAAATCAGCCCCAGCATTTT.

Only one count was recorded for this clone. This sequence joins TRBV10-2 and TRBJ1-1, with a possible D match to TRBD1 (5 bases). The germline V gene encodes CDR1 WSHSY and CDR2 SAAADI. The CDR3 totals 15 residues. V was trimmed by 4 bases and J by 0 bases, leaving 12 bases between them. For the CDR3, the DNA is TGCGCCAGCAGTGCCATTGGGGGGATGAACACTGAAGCTTTCTTT. Encoded protein: CASSAIGGMNTEAFF.

V usage is TRBV7-3 and J usage is TRBJ2-3; 9 positions match TRBD2. The ends lost 1 base at V and 5 bases at J; junction bases unmatched: 7. In germline, CDR1 is SGHTA, CDR2 FQGTGA. This CDR3 contains 16 residues. CDR3 in amino acids: CASSLIGGRAVDTQYF. Written as DNA, the CDR3 is TGTGCCAGCAGCTTAATTGGCGGGAGGGCCGTAGATACGCAGTATTTT.

The chain couples TRBV5-1 to TRBJ1-3, with D unresolved. Germline V gene data show CDR1 as SGHRS and CDR2 as YFSETQ. Trimming shortened V by 1 base and J by 0 bases, and 11 bases separated the two germline ends. This CDR3 is built from 16 residues. CDR3 amino acids: CASSLRGRSSGNTIYF. The DNA for the CDR3 is TGCGCCAGCAGCTTGCGGGGTCGGAGCTCTGGAAACACCATATATTTT.

This clone was seen only once. The same CDR3 is also encoded by other DNA sequences in this sample. The V and J genes are TRBV18 and TRBJ2-7; D might be TRBD1 (6 bases). This CDR3 region has 13 residues. The V gene lost 6 bases and the J gene lost 2 bases, with 11 bases spanning the gap. Germline V gene sequence: CDR1 KGHSH, CDR2 LQKENI. CDR3 DNA: TGTGCCAGCTCCCAGGGGCAAACCTACGAGCAGTACTTC. Its translation is CASSQGQTYEQYF. Together with reference TRBV18 and TRBJ2-7, the CDR3 gives the full variable domain: NAGVMQNPRHLVRRRGQEARLRCSPMKGHSHVYWYRQLPEEGLKFMVYLQKENIIDESGMPKERFSAEFPKEGPSILRIQQVVRGDSAAYFCASSQGQTYEQYFGPGTRLTVT.

CDR3 bases: TGTGCCAGCAGACAGGGTAATCTAGCCTACGAGCAGTACTTC. It translates to CASRQGNLAYEQYF. V gene TRBV2 combines with J gene TRBJ2-7; a weak D match, TRBD1 (6 bases). Germline assignment: CDR1 SNHLY and CDR2 FYNNEI. This CDR3 has 14 residues. Trimming took 6 bases from V and 2 from J, leaving 14 bases between them.

The chain carries TRBV11-2 and TRBJ2-7; D remains unclear. Germline loops: CDR1 SGHAT, CDR2 FQNNGV. The CDR3 covers 16 residues. V lost 1 base and J lost 0, with 13 bases in between. In DNA, the CDR3 is TGTGCCAGCAGCTTAGTTATTAGCCAAAGCTCCTACGAGCAGTACTTC. This sequence encodes CASSLVISQSSYEQYF. The complete variable domain, with remaining parts taken from reference TRBV11-2 and TRBJ2-7, reads EAGVAQSPRYKIIEKRQSVAFWCNPISGHATLYWYQQILGQGPKLLIQFQNNGVVDDSQLPKDRFSAERLKGVDSTLKIQPAKLEDSAVYLCASSLVISQSSYEQYFGPGTRLTVT.

This clone was observed once. The chain joins TRBV6-6 to TRBJ1-5; D is perhaps TRBD1 (6 bases). The CDR3 is 13 residues long. Germline V gene sequence: CDR1 MNHNY, CDR2 SVGAGI (reference sequence). V was cut by 7 bases and J by 2 bases, with 9 bases left in between. The CDR3 region has the DNA TGTGCCAGCAACAGGGACGGCAATCAGCCCCAGCATTTT. It specifies CASNRDGNQPQHF.

This clone was counted once. The J gene is TRBJ2-1, the V gene TRBV7-9; TRBD2 aligns across 9 bases. The CDR3 sequence is 16 residues long. Per the germline V gene, CDR1 is SEHNR and CDR2 is FQNEAQ (reference sequence). J lost 4 bases, V lost 4 bases, and 8 bases had no gene match. In DNA form, the CDR3 reads TGTGCCAGCAGCTCGATCTCTAGCGGGGTGTACAATGAGCAGTTCTTC. Protein: CASSSISSGVYNEQFF.

J is TRBJ1-2 and V is TRBV5-4, with a tentative D call TRBD1 (6 bases). CDR1 and CDR2 (germline): SGHNT, YYREEE (reference sequence). V was pared by 4 bases and J by 5 bases, with 12 bases between. There are 13 residues in the CDR3. This CDR3 reads CASSVTGLYGYTF. DNA of the CDR3: TGTGCCAGCAGCGTTACAGGGCTATATGGCTACACCTTC.

This chain uses TRBV7-8 with TRBJ2-7, with 9 positions matching TRBD2. Germline lookup yields CDR1 SGHVS and CDR2 FQNEAQ. The J segment lost 2 bases and the V segment lost 5 bases, leaving 7 bases of the junction unmatched. The CDR3 is made up of 15 amino acids. In DNA form, the CDR3 reads TGTGCCAGCAGCCCTTTGGCGGGAGGGGCCTACGAGCAGTACTTC. Its translation is CASSPLAGGAYEQYF.

This rearrangement joins TRBV7-9 to TRBJ1-1; D may be TRBD1 (5 bases). The CDR3 contains 17 residues. V was clipped by 2 bases and J by 0 bases, with 16 bases between them. Germline CDR1 and CDR2: SEHNR and FQNEAQ (reference sequence). The CDR3 DNA sequence: TGTGCCAGCAGCTTACTCAGTCTACGACAGCTGAACACTGAAGCTTTCTTT. As protein: CASSLLSLRQLNTEAFF.

This clone has a single count. The chain is built from TRBV7-9 and TRBJ2-1, with D perhaps TRBD1 or TRBD2 (5 bases each). V dropped 5 bases and J dropped 0 bases, with 14 bases sitting between them. This CDR3 is 16 amino acids long. Per the germline V gene, CDR1 is SEHNR and CDR2 is FQNEAQ (reference sequence). CDR3 residues: CASSQSRGASYNEQFF. The CDR3 DNA reads TGTGCCAGCAGCCAATCTCGGGGCGCCTCCTACAATGAGCAGTTCTTC.

The chain employs TRBV7-9 and TRBJ1-3, with 9 bases identical to TRBD1. CDR3 length equals 13 residues. The J segment lost 9 bases and the V segment lost 5 bases, leaving 5 bases of the junction unmatched. Germline values: CDR1 SEHNR, CDR2 FQNEAQ (reference sequence). The CDR3 DNA reads TGTGCCAGCAGCAGGGACAGGGACGGCACCATATATTTT. Protein product: CASSRDRDGTIYF.

The chain uses TRBV2 and TRBJ1-2; D gene uncertain. V was pared by 3 bases and J by 4 bases, with 12 bases between. The germline V gene has CDR1 SNHLY and CDR2 FYNNEI. CDR3 length equals 14 residues. The DNA of the CDR3 is TGTGCCAGCAGTGAGAGGGTATTAAGCTATGGCTACACCTTC. Amino acids: CASSERVLSYGYTF.

This clone was seen once. This chain connects TRBV5-1 to TRBJ2-1; maybe TRBD2 (5 bases). Germline loops: CDR1 SGHRS, CDR2 YFSETQ. The CDR3 consists of 16 residues. Between the trimmed V and J ends, which lost 0 bases and 3 bases, there was a span of 13 bases. The CDR3 region is CASSLVSSRSYNEQFF. CDR3 bases: TGCGCCAGCAGCTTGGTCTCTAGCAGAAGCTACAATGAGCAGTTCTTC.

The chain is built from TRBV9 and TRBJ2-5; 9 bases match TRBD2. With V trimmed by 4 bases and J by 4 bases, 11 bases remained unmatched. The V gene's germline CDR1 is SGDLS and CDR2 YYNGEE. This CDR3 is 16 amino acids long. This chain's CDR3 is CASSPRRLAGRETQYF. DNA of the CDR3: TGTGCCAGCAGCCCCCGTAGGCTAGCGGGACGAGAGACCCAGTACTTC.